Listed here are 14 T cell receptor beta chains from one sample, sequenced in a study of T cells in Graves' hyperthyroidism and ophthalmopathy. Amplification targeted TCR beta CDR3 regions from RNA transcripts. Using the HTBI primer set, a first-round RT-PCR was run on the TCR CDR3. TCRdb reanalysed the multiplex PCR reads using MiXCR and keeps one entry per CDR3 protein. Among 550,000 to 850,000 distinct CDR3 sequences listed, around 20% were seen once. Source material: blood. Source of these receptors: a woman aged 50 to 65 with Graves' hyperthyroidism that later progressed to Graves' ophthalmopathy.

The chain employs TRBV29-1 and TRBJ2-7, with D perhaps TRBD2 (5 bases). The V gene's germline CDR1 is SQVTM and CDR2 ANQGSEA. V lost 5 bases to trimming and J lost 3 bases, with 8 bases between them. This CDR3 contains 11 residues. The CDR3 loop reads CSVLGGYEQYF. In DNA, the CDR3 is TGCAGCGTTTTAGGAGGCTACGAGCAGTACTTC.

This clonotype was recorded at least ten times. CDR3 in amino acids: CSARGDRTETQYF. Written as DNA, the CDR3 is TGCAGTGCTAGAGGTGACAGGACCGAGACCCAGTACTTC. The chain combines TRBV20-1 with TRBJ2-5; a weak D match, TRBD1 (6 bases). Trimming stripped 1 base from V and 5 bases from J, with 11 bases between. CDR3 length: 13 amino acids. Per the germline V gene, CDR1 is DFQATT and CDR2 is SNEGSKA (reference sequence).

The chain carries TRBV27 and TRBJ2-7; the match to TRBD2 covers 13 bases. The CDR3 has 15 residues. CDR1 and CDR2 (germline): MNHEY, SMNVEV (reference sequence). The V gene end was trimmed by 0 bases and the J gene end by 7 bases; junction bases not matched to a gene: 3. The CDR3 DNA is TGTGCCAGCAGTTTATCCGGGACTAGCGGGGATGAGCAGTACTTC. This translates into CASSLSGTSGDEQYF.

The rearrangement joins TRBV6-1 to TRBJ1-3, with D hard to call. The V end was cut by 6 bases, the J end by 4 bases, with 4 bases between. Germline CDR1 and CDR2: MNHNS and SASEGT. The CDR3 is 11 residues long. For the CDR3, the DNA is TGTGCCAGCAGAAGGGGAAACACCATATATTTT. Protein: CASRRGNTIYF.

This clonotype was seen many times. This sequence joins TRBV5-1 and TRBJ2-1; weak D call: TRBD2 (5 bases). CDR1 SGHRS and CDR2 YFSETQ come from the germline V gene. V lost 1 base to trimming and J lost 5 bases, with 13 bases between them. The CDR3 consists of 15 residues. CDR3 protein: CASSLLWENHNEQFF. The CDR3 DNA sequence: TGCGCCAGCAGCTTGCTCTGGGAGAACCACAATGAGCAGTTCTTC.

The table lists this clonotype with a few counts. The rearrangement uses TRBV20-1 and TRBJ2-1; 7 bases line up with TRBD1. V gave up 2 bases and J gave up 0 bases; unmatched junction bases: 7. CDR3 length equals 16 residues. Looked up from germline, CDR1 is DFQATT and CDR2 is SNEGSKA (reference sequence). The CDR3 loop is CSARRTGRSSYNEQFF. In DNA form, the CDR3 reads TGCAGTGCTAGACGGACAGGACGGAGCTCCTACAATGAGCAGTTCTTC.

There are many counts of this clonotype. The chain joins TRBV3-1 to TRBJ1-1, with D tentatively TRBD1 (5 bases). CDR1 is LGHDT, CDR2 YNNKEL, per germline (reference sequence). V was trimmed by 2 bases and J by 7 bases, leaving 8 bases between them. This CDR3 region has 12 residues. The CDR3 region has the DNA TGTGCCAGCAGCCAACTGGACATTGAAGCTTTCTTT. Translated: CASSQLDIEAFF.

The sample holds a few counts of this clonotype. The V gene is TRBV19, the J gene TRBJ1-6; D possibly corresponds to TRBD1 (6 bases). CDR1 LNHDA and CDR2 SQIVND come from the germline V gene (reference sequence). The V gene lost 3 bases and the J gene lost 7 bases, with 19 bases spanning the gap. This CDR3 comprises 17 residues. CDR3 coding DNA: TGTGCCAGTAGTATCGGGACACAACCAGTGGAGAATTCACCCCTCCACTTT. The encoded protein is CASSIGTQPVENSPLHF.

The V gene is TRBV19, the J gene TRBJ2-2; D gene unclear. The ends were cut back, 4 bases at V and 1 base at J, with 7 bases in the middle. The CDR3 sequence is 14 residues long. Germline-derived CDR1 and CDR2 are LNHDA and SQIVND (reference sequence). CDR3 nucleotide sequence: TGTGCCAGTAGTACCCCAGAGAACACCGGGGAGCTGTTTTTT. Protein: CASSTPENTGELFF.

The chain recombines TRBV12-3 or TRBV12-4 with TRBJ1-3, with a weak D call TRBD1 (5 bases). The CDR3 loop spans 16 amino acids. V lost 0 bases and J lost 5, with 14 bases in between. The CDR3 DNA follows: TGTGCCAGCAGTTTAGCGGGGGGGAAATTCCGAAACACCATATATTTT. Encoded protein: CASSLAGGKFRNTIYF.

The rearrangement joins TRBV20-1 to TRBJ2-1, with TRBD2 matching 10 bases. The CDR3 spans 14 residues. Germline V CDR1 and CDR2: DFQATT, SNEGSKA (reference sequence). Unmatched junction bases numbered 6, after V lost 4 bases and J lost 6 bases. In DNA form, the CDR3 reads TGCAGTGCTACCGGGACTAGCGACTTCAATGAGCAGTTCTTC. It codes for CSATGTSDFNEQFF.

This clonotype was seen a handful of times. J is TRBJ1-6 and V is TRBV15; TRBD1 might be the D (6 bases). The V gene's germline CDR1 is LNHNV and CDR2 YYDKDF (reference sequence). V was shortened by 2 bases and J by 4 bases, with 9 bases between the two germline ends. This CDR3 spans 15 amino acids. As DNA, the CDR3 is TGTGCCACCAGCAGACAGGGGCGTTATAATTCACCCCTCCACTTT. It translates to CATSRQGRYNSPLHF.

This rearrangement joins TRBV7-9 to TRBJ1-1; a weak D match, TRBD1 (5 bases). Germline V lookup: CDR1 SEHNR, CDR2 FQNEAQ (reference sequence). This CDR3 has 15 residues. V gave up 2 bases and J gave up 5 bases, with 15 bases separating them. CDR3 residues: CASSLNGRGGTEAFF. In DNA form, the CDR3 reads TGTGCCAGCAGCTTAAACGGTCGGGGCGGTACTGAAGCTTTCTTT.

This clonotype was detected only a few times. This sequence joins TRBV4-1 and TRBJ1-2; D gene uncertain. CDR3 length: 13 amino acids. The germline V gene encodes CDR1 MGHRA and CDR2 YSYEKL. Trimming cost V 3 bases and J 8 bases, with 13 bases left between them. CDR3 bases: TGCGCCAGCAGCCAGCTCCCGGGAAACGGCTACACCTTC. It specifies CASSQLPGNGYTF.